A selection of T cell receptor beta chains follows, all from one sample in a study of technical replicates of blood from a few donors. Here immunoSEQ multiplex PCR was the method, and the copy in TCRdb shows in-frame clones only, minus some. Of roughly 85,000 clones listed, 90% to 95% were seen once; the top ten hold 0.2% to 0.3%. Sequenced: T cells isolated from PBMCs. These receptors came from a human donor in good health. Both conserved end residues are part of each CDR3. The D gene is left open where the match is weak. Clone size, where shown, is once, few, many, or a class for clones that have expanded.

j_call d_call clone_size v_call cdr3_nt cdr3_aa
TRBJ2-1 - once TRBV7-2 TGTGCCAGCAGCGCCCGACTAACGTTAGAGCAGTTCTTC CASSARLTLEQFF
TRBJ2-3 TRBD2 - TRBV10-3 TGTGCCATCAGGGGATCTAGCGGGTTTCATCCTGCCACAGATACGCAGTATTTT CAIRGSSGFHPATDTQYF
TRBJ1-5 - - TRBV27 TGTGCCAGCGGGTTGGCCGGGACAACCCATCCCCAGCATTTT CASGLAGTTHPQHF
TRBJ2-1 - once TRBV2 TGTGCCACCCCCCGGAGGGGAAAGGACAATGAGCAGTTCTTC CATPRRGKDNEQFF
TRBJ2-7 TRBD1 - TRBV30 TGTGCCTGGAGGGACAGGCCTGCCTACGAGCAGTACTTC CAWRDRPAYEQYF
TRBJ1-1 TRBD1 - TRBV27 TGTGCCAGCAGTAGGGACAGGGTTGGGACTGAAGCTTTCTTT CASSRDRVGTEAFF
TRBJ2-7 - - TRBV5-1 TGCGCCAGCAGCTTGACAGGGAGTAACGAGCAGTACTTC CASSLTGSNEQYF
TRBJ1-5 - - TRBV30 TGTGCCTGGAGTGATTCGGGATTTTTTAGCAATCAGCCCCAGCATTTT CAWSDSGFFSNQPQHF
TRBJ1-2 - - TRBV5-4 TGTGCCAGCAGCTTCACAGGGAGGGAGAATGGCTACACCTTC CASSFTGRENGYTF
TRBJ2-2 - once TRBV11-3 TGTGCCAGCAGTCACCCGGGGACAACAAACACCGGGGAGCTGTTTTTT CASSHPGTTNTGELFF
TRBJ2-1 - - TRBV5-1 TGCGCCAGCAGCCCCCCGGACTATTCCTACAATGAGCAGTTCTTC CASSPPDYSYNEQFF
TRBJ2-7 TRBD2 - TRBV28 TGTGCCAGCAGTCGCCGAATACTAGCGGGAGGGCCTTTATACGAGCAGTACTTC CASSRRILAGGPLYEQYF
TRBJ2-2 - - TRBV6-5 TGTGCCAGCAGTTACTCGGTTACCCCGGGCACCGGGGAGCTGTTTTTT CASSYSVTPGTGELFF
TRBJ1-5 - - TRBV28 TGTGCCAGCAGTTTATTAAGGAGAAGTCAGCCCCAGCATTTT CASSLLRRSQPQHF
TRBJ1-5 - - TRBV7-8 TGTGCCAGCAGCCCATCCGAGGTTCAGCCCCAGCATTTT CASSPSEVQPQHF
TRBJ2-2 TRBD2 - TRBV2 TGTGCCAGCCTTACGGGACTAGGGAACACCGGGGAGCTGTTTTTT CASLTGLGNTGELFF
TRBJ1-4 - - TRBV11-2 TGTGCCAGCAGCCAACAGGTAACCAGGGGCTCCCCGAGGGAAAAACTGTTTTTT CASSQQVTRGSPREKLFF
TRBJ1-2 TRBD1 few TRBV12-5 TGTGCTAGTGGTTTGGTCCGGACAGGTTCTAACTATGGCTACACCTTC CASGLVRTGSNYGYTF
TRBJ2-7 - - TRBV27 TGTGCCAGCAGCTCACGGGGGACCTCCTACGAGCAGTACTTC CASSSRGTSYEQYF
TRBJ2-7 TRBD2 - TRBV10-3 TGTGCCATCAGGAAGGTATCCGGGGGACTAGCGGGAGTAGTTTACGAGCAGTACTTC CAIRKVSGGLAGVVYEQYF
TRBJ2-1 TRBD2 - TRBV29-1 TGCAGCGTTGAAGTTCTGCGTAGCGGGATTAATGAGCAGTTCTTC CSVEVLRSGINEQFF
TRBJ2-7 TRBD2 - TRBV28 TGTGCCAGCAGTTTATGGGACCCTAGTCGACTAGCGGGAACCCACCCTTGGTACGAGCAGTACTTC CASSLWDPSRLAGTHPWYEQYF